This T cell receptor beta chain came from a study of T cell responses to AZD1222 COVID-19 vaccine. General observations from the study: Reportedly, nearly half of unique spike TCRs recognized epitopes outside B.1.351/B.1.1.7 mutations.

CDR1 and CDR2 from the germline V gene are ENHRY and SYGVKD. The CDR3 has 12 residues. V was clipped by 10 bases and J by 5 bases, with 14 bases between them. Libraries were prepared by immunoSEQ multiplex PCR; TCRdb keeps only in-frame clonotypes and omits some of them. This table has some 95,000 clones, 85% to 90% appearing once. A note on this clone: The antigen is undetermined.

The TCR comes from an adult in good health. The rearrangement joins TRBV10-3 to TRBJ2-5, with D uncertain. This sample comprised peripheral blood, obtained on day 0 of MenACWY control vaccination. The DNA of the CDR3 is TGTGCCAGTAGTGGGGTCATGGAGACCCAGTACTTC. This sequence encodes CASSGVMETQYF.